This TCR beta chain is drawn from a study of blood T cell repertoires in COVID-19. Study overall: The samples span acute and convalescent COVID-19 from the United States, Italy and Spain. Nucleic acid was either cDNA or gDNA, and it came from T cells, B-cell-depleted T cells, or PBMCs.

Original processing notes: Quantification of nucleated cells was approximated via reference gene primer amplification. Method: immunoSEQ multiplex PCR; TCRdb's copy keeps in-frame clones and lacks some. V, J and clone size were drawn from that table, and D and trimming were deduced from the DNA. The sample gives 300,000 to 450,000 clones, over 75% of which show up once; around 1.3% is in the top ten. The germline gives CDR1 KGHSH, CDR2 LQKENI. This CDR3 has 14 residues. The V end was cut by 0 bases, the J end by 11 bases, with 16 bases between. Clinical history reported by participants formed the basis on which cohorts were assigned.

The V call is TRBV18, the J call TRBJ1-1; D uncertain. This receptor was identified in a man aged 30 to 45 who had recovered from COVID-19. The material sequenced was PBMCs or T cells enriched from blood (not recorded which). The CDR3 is CASSPPENPFGAFF. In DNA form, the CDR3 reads TGTGCCAGCTCACCACCAGAGAATCCCTTCGGGGCTTTCTTT.